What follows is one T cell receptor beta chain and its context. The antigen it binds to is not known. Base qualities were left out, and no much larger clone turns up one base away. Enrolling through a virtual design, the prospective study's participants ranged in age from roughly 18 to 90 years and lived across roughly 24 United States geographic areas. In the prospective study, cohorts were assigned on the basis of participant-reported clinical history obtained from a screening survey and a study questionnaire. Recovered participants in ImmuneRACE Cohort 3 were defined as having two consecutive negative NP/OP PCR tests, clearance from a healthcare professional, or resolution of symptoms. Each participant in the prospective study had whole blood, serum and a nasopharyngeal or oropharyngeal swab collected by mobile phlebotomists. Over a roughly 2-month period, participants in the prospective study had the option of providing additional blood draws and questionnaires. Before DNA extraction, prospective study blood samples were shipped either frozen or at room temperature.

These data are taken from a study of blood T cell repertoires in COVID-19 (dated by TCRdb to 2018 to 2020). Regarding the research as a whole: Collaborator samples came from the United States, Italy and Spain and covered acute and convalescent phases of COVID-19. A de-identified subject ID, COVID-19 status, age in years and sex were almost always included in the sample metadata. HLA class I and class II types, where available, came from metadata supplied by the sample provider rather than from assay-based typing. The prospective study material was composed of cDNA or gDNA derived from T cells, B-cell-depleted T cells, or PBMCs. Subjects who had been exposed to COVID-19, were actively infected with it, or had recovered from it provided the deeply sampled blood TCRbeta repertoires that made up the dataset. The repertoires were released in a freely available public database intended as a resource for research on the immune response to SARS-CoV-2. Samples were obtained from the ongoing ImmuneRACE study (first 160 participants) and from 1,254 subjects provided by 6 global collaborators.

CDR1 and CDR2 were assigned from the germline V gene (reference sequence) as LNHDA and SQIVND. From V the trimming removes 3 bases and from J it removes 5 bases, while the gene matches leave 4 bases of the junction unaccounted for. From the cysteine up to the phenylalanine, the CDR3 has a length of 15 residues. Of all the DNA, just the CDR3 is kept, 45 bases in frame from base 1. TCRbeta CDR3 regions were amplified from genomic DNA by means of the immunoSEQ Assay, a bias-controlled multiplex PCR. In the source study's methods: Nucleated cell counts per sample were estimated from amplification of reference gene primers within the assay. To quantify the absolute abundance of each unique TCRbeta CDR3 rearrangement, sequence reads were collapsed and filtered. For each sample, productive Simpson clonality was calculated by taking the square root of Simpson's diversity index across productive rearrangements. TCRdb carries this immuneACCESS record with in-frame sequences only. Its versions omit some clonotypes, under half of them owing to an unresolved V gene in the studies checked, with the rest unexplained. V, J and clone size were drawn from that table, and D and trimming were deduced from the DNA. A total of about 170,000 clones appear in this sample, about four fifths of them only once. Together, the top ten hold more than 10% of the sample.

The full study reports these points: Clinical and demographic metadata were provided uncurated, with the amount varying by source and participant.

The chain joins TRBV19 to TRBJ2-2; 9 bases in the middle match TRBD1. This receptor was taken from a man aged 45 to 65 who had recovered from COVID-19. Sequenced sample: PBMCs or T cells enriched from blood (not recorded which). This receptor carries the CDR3 CASSMWGQGTGELFF. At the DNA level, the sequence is TGTGCCAGTAGTATGTGGGGACAGGGTACCGGGGAGCTGTTTTTT.